In its sample, the clone carrying this T cell receptor (beta chain) was seen a few times. Its antigen is currently unknown. These data are taken from a study of T-cell memory formation after mild COVID-19. In the study overall: Clusters were largely donor specific. General study points: Second-wave clones peaking on day 37 lacked confirmed SARS-CoV-2 specificity. Contracting CD4+ clones lay largely in CM and EM, with CD8+ ones residing in EMRA.

Trimming took 3 bases from V and 6 from J, leaving 10 bases between them. The CDR3 spans 12 residues. CDR1 SGDLS and CDR2 YYNGEE come from the germline V gene. 5'RACE with constant-segment primers built TCRalpha and TCRbeta cDNA libraries with UMIs. TCRdb reprocessed the 5' RACE reads with MiXCR, giving one entry per CDR3 protein. Here the sample spans about 190,000 distinct CDR3 sequences, about 22% being singletons. This TCR was recovered from an adult woman who had mild COVID-19 (a few samples of this study predate the infection). Cell type and time point are not known. Sequenced: PBMCs or a T cell subset sorted from them (not recorded which). The V gene is TRBV9, the J gene TRBJ2-7, with D unresolved. CDR3 sequence: CASSGDRSEQYF. The CDR3 bases are TGTGCCAGCAGCGGAGACCGTTCCGAGCAGTACTTC.